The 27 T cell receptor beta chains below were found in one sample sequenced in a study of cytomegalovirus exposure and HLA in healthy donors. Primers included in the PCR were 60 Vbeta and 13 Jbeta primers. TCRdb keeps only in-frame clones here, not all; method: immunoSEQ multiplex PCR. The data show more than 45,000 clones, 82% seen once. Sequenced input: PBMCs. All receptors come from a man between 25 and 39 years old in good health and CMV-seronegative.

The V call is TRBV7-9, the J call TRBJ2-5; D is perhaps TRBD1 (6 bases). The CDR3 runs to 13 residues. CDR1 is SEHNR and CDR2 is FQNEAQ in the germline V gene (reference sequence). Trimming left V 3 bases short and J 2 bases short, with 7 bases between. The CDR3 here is CASSFGQQETQYF. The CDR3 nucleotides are TGTGCCAGCAGCTTTGGACAGCAAGAGACCCAGTACTTC.

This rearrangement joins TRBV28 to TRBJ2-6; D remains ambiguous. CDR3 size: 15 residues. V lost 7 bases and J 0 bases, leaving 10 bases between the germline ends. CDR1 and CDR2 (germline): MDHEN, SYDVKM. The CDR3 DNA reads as TGTGCCAGCACTTCGTGGAGCTCTGGGGCCAACGTCCTGACTTTC. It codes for CASTSWSSGANVLTF.

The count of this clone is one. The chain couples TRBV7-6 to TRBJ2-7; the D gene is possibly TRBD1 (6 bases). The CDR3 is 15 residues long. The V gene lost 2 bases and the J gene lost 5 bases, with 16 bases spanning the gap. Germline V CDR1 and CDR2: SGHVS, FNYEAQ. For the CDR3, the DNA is TGTGCCAGCAGCTTATCCGCATCCAGGGGCGACGAGCAGTACTTC. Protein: CASSLSASRGDEQYF.

CDR3 region: CASSAGSMGPGIQETQYF. Here the CDR3 DNA reads TGTGCCAGCAGCGCCGGTTCCATGGGGCCTGGAATCCAAGAGACCCAGTACTTC. The J gene is TRBJ2-5, the V gene TRBV9; a weak D match, TRBD1 (5 bases). The CDR3 loop spans 18 amino acids. The germline V and J ends were trimmed by 3 bases and 1 base, with 22 bases remaining between them. Germline V CDR1 and CDR2: SGDLS, YYNGEE.

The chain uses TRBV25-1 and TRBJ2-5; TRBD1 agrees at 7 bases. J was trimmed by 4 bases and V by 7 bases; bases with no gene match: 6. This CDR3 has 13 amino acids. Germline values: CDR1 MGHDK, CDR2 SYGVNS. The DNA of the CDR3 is TGTGCCAGCACCGAAGCAGGGGGAGAGACCCAGTACTTC. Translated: CASTEAGGETQYF.

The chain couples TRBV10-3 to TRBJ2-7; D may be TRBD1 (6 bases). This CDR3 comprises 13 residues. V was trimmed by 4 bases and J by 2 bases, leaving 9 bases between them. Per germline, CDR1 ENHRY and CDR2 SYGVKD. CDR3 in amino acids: CAISAGVAYEQYF. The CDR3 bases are TGTGCCATCAGTGCAGGGGTCGCCTACGAGCAGTACTTC.

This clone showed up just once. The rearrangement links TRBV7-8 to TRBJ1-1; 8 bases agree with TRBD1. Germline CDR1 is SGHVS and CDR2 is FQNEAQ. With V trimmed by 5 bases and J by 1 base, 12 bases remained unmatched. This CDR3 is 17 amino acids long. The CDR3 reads CASSPTGGTFPNTEAFF. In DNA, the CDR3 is TGTGCCAGCAGCCCTACAGGGGGTACGTTCCCGAACACTGAAGCTTTCTTT.

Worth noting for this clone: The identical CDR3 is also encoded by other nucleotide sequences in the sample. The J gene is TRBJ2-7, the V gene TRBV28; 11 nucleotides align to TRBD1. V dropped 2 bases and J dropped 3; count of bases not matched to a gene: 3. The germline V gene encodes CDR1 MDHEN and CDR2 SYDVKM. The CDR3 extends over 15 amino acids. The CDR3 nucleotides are TGTGCCAGCAGTTTAGCCGGGACAGGGGGCTACGAGCAGTACTTC. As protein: CASSLAGTGGYEQYF.

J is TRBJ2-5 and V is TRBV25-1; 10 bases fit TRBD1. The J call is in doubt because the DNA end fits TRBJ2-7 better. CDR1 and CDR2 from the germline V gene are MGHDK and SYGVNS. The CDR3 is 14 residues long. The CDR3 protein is CASSSTGTGVEQYF. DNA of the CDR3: TGTGCCAGTAGTTCGACGGGGACAGGGGTCGAGCAGTACTTC.

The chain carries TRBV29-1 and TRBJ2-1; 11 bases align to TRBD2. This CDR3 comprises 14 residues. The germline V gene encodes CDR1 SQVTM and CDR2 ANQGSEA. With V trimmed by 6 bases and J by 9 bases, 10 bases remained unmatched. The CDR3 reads CSVRSSGRPSEQFF. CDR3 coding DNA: TGCAGCGTGAGGTCTAGCGGGAGGCCGAGTGAGCAGTTCTTC.

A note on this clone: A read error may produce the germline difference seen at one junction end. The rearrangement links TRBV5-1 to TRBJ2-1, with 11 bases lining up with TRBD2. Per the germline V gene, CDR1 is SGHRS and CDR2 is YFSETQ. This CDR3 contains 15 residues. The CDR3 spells CAGSLAGGPSNEQFF. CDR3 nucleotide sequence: TGCGCCGGCAGCTTAGCGGGGGGGCCGAGCAATGAGCAGTTCTTC.

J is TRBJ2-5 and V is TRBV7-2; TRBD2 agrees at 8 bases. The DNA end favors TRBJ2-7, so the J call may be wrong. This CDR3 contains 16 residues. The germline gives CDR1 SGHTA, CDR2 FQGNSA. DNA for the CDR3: TGTGCCAGCAACCCCAGTTTGGCGGGAGGTTGGAACGAGCAGTACTTC. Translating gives CASNPSLAGGWNEQYF.

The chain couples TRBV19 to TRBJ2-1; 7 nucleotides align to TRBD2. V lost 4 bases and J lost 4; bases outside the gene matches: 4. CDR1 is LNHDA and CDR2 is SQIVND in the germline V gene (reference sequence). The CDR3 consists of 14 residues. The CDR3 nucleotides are TGTGCCAGTAGTAGAGCGGGAATATACAATGAGCAGTTCTTC. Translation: CASSRAGIYNEQFF.

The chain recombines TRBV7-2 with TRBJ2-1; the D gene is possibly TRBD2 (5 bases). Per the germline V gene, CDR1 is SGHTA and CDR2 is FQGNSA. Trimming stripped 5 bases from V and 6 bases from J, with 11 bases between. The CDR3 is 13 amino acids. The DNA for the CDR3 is TGTGCCAGCAGCACTAGGGCTATCAATGAGCAGTTCTTC. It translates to CASSTRAINEQFF.

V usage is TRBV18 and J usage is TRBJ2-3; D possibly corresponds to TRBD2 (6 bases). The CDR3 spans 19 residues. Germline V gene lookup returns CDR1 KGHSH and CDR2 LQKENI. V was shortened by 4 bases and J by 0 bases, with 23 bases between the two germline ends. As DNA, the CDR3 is TGTGCCAGCTCACGAGTGGGCGGAGGGCGAGGACCTAGCACAGATACGCAGTATTTT. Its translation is CASSRVGGGRGPSTDTQYF. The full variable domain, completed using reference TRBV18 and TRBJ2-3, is NAGVMQNPRHLVRRRGQEARLRCSPMKGHSHVYWYRQLPEEGLKFMVYLQKENIIDESGMPKERFSAEFPKEGPSILRIQQVVRGDSAAYFCASSRVGGGRGPSTDTQYFGPGTRLTVL.

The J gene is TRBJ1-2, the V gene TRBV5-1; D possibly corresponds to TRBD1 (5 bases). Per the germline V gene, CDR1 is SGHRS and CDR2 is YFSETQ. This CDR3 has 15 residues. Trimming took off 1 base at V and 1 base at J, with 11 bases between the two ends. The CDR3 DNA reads TGCGCCAGCAGCTTGTTGGGACTGAGTAACTATGGCTACACCTTC. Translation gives CASSLLGLSNYGYTF.

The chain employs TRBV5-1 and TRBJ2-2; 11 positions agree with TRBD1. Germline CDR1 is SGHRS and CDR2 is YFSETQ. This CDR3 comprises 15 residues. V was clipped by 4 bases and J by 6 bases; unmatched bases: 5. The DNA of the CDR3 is TGCGCCAGCAGCAAGGGACAGGGGGAGTCCGGGGAGCTGTTTTTT. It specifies CASSKGQGESGELFF.

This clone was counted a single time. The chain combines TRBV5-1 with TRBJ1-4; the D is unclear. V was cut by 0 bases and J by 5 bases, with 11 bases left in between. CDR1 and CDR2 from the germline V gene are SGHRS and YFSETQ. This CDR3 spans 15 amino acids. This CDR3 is CASSLDWLGNEKLFF. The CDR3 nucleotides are TGCGCCAGCAGCTTGGATTGGCTAGGAAATGAAAAACTGTTTTTT.

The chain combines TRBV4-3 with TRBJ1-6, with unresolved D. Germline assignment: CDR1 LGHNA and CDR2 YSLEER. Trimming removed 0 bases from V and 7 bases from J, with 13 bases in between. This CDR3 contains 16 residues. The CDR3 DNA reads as TGCGCCAGCAGCCAAGATCCTGGCTTCAGGAATTCACCCCTCCACTTT. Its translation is CASSQDPGFRNSPLHF.

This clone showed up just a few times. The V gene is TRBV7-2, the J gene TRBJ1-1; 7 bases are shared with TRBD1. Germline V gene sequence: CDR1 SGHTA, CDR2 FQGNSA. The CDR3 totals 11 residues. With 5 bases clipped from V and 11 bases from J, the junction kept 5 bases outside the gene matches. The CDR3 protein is CASSIQGRAFF. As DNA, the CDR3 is TGTGCCAGCAGCATACAGGGGCGGGCTTTCTTT.

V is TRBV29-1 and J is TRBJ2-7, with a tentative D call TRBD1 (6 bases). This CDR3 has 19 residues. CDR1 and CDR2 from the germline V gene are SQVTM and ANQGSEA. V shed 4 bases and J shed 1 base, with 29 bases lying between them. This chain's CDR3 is CSVAGGAVKGKGGSYEQYF. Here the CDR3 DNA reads TGCAGCGTTGCGGGTGGAGCAGTAAAAGGAAAAGGGGGTTCCTACGAGCAGTACTTC.

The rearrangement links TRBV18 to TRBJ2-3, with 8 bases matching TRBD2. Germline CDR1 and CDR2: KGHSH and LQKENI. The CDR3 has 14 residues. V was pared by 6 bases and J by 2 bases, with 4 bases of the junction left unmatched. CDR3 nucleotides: TGTGCCAGCTCTAGTAGCGGGACCACAGATACGCAGTATTTT. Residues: CASSSSGTTDTQYF.

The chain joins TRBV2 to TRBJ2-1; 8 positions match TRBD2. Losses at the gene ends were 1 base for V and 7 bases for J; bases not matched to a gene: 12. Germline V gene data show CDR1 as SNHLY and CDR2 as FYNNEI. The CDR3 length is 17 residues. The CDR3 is CASSEDRGAGALNEQFF. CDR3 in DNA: TGTGCCAGCAGTGAAGATAGGGGAGCGGGAGCTCTAAATGAGCAGTTCTTC.

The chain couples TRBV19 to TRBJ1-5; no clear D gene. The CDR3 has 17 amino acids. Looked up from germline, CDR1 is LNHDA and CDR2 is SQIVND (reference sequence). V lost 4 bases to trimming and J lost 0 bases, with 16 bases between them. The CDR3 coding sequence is TGTGCCAGTAGTACCTCACGGTCCCTGAATAGCAATCAGCCCCAGCATTTT. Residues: CASSTSRSLNSNQPQHF. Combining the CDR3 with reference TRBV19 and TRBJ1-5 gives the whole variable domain DGGITQSPKYLFRKEGQNVTLSCEQNLNHDAMYWYRQDPGQGLRLIYYSQIVNDFQKGDIAEGYSVSREKKESFPLTVTSAQKNPTAFYLCASSTSRSLNSNQPQHFGDGTRLSIL.

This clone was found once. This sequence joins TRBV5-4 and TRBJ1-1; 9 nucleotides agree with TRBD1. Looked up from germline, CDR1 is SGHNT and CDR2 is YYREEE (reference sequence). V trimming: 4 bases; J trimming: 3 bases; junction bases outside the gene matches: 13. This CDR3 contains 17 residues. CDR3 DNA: TGTGCCAGCAGCCGGGGGCCACACACAGGGGGCTACACTGAAGCTTTCTTT. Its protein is CASSRGPHTGGYTEAFF.

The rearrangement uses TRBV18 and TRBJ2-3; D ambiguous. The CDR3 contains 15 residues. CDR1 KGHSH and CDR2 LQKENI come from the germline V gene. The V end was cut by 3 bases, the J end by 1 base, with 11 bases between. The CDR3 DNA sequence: TGTGCCAGCTCACCTAATTTTGGGCGCACAGATACGCAGTATTTT. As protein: CASSPNFGRTDTQYF.

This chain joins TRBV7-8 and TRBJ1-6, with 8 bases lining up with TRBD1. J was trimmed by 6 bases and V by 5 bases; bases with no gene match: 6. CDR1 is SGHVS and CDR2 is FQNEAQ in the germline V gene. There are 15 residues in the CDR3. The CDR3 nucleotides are TGTGCCAGCAGCGCGAAGGACAGGGCTAATTCACCCCTCCACTTT. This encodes CASSAKDRANSPLHF.